The 5 T cell receptor beta chains below all came from one sample that was sequenced in a study of graft-versus-host responses after intestinal transplantation. Method: immunoSEQ multiplex PCR; TCRdb's copy keeps in-frame clones and lacks some. This table holds about 98,000 clones, 86% found once. Material: PBMCs, obtained 255 days after intestinal transplant. These receptors all stem from a human patient who received an intestinal transplant, so some T cells may come from the graft donor.

The CDR3 region is CASSESFNGYTF. As DNA, the CDR3 is TGTGCCAGCAGTGAATCCTTTAATGGCTACACCTTC. This chain connects TRBV25-1 to TRBJ1-2, with D unclear. Trimming took 1 base from V and 6 from J, leaving 6 bases between them. The CDR3 contains 12 residues. Germline CDR1 and CDR2: MGHDK and SYGVNS.

The chain joins TRBV29-1 to TRBJ2-1; TRBD2 matches 10 bases. Germline V gene data show CDR1 as SQVTM and CDR2 as ANQGSEA. The ends lost 0 bases at V and 5 bases at J; junction bases unmatched: 7. This CDR3 has 16 residues. CDR3 amino acids: CSVEDETSGLNNEQFF. In nucleotides, the CDR3 is TGCAGCGTTGAAGACGAGACTAGCGGGCTAAACAATGAGCAGTTCTTC.

This clone was seen more than once but under ten times. The rearrangement links TRBV11-2 to TRBJ2-7, with TRBD2 identical over 14 bases. V lost 5 bases and J lost 0; bases outside the gene matches: 3. CDR3 length equals 16 residues. Germline V gives CDR1 SGHAT, CDR2 FQNNGV. DNA of the CDR3: TGTGCCAGCAGCGGAGGGACTAGCGGGGGCTCCTACGAGCAGTACTTC. Translation gives CASSGGTSGGSYEQYF.

CDR3 protein: CAWSPPGPGYTF. As DNA, the CDR3 is TGTGCCTGGAGTCCCCCAGGCCCGGGCTACACCTTC. The V and J genes are TRBV30 and TRBJ1-2; D not resolved. The CDR3 spans 12 residues. Per the germline V gene, CDR1 is GTSNPN and CDR2 is SVGIG (reference sequence). The ends were cut back, 2 bases at V and 8 bases at J, with 12 bases in the middle. The full variable domain, completed using reference TRBV30 and TRBJ1-2, is SQTIHQWPATLVQPVGSPLSLECTVEGTSNPNLYWYRQAAGRGLQLLFYSVGIGQISSEVPQNLSASRPQDRQFILSSKKLLLSDSGFYLCAWSPPGPGYTFGSGTRLTVV.

The J gene is TRBJ2-5, the V gene TRBV4-1, with D possibly called TRBD1 or TRBD2 (6 bases each). This CDR3 is 17 amino acids long. V gave up 2 bases and J gave up 3 bases, with 19 bases separating them. CDR1 is MGHRA and CDR2 is YSYEKL in the germline V gene. CDR3 nucleotides: TGCGCCAGCAGCCAACTGGGGGTTGGGGGGCGGAAAGAGACCCAGTACTTC. It encodes CASSQLGVGGRKETQYF.